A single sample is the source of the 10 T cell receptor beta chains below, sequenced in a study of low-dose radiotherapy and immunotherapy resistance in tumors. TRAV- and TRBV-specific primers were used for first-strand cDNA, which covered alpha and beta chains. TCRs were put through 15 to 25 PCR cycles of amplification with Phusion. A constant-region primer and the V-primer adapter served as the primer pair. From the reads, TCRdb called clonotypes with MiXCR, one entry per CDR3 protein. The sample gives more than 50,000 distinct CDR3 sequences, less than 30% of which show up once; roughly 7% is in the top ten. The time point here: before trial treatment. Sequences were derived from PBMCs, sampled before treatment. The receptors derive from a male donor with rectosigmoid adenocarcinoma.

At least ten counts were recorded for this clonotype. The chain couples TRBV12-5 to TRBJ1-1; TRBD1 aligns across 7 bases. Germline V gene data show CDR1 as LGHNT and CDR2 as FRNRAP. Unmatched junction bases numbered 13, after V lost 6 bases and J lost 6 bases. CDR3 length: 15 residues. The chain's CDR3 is CASGSPNQGVAEAFF. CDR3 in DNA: TGTGCTAGTGGCTCCCCTAATCAGGGGGTGGCTGAAGCTTTCTTT.

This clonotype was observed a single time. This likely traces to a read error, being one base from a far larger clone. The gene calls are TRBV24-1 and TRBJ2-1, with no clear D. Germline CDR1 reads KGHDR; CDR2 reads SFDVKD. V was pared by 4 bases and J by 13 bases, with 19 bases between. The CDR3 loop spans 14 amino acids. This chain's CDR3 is CATSDPGNQETQFF. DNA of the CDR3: TGTGCCACCAGTGACCCCGGCAATCAAGAGACCCAGTTCTTC.

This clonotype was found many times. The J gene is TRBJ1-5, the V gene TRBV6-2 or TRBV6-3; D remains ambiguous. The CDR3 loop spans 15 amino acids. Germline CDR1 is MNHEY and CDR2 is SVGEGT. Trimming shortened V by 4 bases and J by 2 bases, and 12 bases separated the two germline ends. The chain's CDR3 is CASSFARAGNQPQHF. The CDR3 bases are TGTGCCAGCAGTTTTGCTAGGGCTGGCAATCAGCCCCAGCATTTT.

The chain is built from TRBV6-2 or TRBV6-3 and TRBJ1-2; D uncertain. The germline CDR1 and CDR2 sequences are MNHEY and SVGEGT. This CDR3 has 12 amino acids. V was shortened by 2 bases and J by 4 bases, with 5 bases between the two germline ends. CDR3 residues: CASSYPGYGYTF. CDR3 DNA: TGTGCCAGCAGTTACCCAGGCTATGGCTACACCTTC.

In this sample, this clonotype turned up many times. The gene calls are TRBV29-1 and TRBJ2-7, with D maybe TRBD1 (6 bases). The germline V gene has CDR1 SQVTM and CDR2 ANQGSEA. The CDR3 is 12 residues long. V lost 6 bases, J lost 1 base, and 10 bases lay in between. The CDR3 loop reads CSVAGVSYEQYF. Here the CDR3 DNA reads TGCAGCGTGGCAGGGGTGTCCTACGAGCAGTACTTC.

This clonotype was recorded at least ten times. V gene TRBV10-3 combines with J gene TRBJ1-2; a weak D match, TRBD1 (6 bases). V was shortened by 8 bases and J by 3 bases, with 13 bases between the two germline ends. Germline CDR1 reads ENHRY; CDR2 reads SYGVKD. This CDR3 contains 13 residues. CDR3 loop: CAIRGAPDYGYTF. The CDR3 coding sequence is TGTGCCATCCGGGGGGCCCCGGACTATGGCTACACCTTC.

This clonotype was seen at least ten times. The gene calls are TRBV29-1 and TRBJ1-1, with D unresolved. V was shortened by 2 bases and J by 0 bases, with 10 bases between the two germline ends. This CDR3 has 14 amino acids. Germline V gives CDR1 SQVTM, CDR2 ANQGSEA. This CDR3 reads CSVEWAELNTEAFF. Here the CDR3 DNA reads TGCAGCGTTGAATGGGCGGAGTTGAACACTGAAGCTTTCTTT.

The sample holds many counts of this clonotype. CDR3 sequence reads: CASSQTGDDYEQYF. The CDR3 DNA reads as TGCGCCAGCAGTCAAACAGGGGACGACTACGAGCAGTACTTC. The V call is TRBV23-1, the J call TRBJ2-7, with 7 bases fitting TRBD1. TRBV23-1 is known as an ORF, though its function is uncertain. V gave up 2 bases and J gave up 3 bases; unmatched junction bases: 4. This CDR3 is built from 14 residues.

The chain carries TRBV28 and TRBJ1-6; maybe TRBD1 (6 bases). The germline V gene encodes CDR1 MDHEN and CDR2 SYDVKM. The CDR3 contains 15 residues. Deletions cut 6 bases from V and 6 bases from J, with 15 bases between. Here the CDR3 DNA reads TGTGCCAGCAGAATATCCGGGACAAGTAATTCACCCCTCCACTTT. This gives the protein CASRISGTSNSPLHF.

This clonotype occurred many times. The CDR3 nucleotides read TGTGCCAGTAGTACATGGGGACTAGCGGGAGGGCCGGGGACCGGGGAGCTGTTTTTT. Amino acids: CASSTWGLAGGPGTGELFF. This chain connects TRBV19 to TRBJ2-2; 16 bases fit TRBD2. From germline, CDR1 is LNHDA and CDR2 SQIVND (reference sequence). V shed 4 bases and J 5 bases; nucleotides not matched to a gene: 10. The CDR3 loop spans 19 amino acids.